These T cell receptor beta chains were read from a single sample in a study of glioma-infiltrating T cells after dendritic cell vaccination. Sequencing was performed with immunoSEQ multiplex PCR; in TCRdb, only in-frame clones are kept and a portion is missing. The sample lists some 90,000 clones, about 81% seen once, with less than 2.5% in the top ten. This sample comprised blood, obtained after dendritic cell vaccination. All receptors come from a human donor with glioblastoma. CDR3s include the opening cysteine and the closing phenylalanine or tryptophan.

>TRBV30|TRBJ2-1
CAWSRDRGVNEQFF
>TRBV10-1|TRBJ1-3
CASSESYGSDLSGNTIYF
>TRBV7-9|TRBJ1-1
CASSPGLTGTLMNTEAFF
>TRBV18|TRBJ2-2
CASSPQSGVNTGELFF
>TRBV19|TRBJ1-5
CASSPGQGNQPQHF
>TRBV19|TRBJ1-5
CASSNRGPGQPQHF
>TRBV19|TRBJ2-3
CASSLRQAFWGTDTQYF
>TRBV13|TRBJ2-3
CASSPSGLAIADTQYF
>TRBV4-1|TRBJ1-2
CASSQDGRANYGYTF
>TRBV6-6|TRBJ2-7
CATAKGQGKSEQYF
>TRBV19|TRBJ1-2
CASSPPTAYYGYTF
>TRBV18|TRBJ2-1
CASSLPGQGANEQFF
>TRBV6-1|TRBJ2-5
CASSGGRAGGPLATQYF
>TRBV4-1|TRBJ2-2
CASSQGGGRTGELFF
>TRBV2|TRBJ1-1
CASTGEPNTEAFF
>TRBV4-1|TRBJ2-7
CASSRRDSSYEQYF
>TRBV14|TRBJ1-2
CASSPLGARGHGYTF
>TRBV6-1|TRBJ1-1
CASSESMNTEAFF
>TRBV7-9|TRBJ2-1
CASSLGSSHNEQFF
>TRBV5-6|TRBJ1-2
CASRLDRLYGYTF
>TRBV2|TRBJ1-1
CASPYPGGTEAFF
>TRBV30|TRBJ1-1
CAWSVAGNTEAFF
>TRBV2|TRBJ1-2
CASIFFNRDRRYGYTF
>TRBV28|TRBJ2-6
CASSWSGGAGANVLTF
>TRBV6-5|TRBJ1-5
CASSKQPGYQPQHF
>TRBV7-9|TRBJ2-7
CASSHPTGYSSYEQYF
>TRBV7-9|TRBJ2-3
CASSLDRDTDTQYF